A single sample is the source of the 7 T cell receptor beta chains below, sequenced in a study of blood T cell repertoires in COVID-19 (dated by TCRdb to 2018 to 2021). The library relied on the immunoSEQ multiplex PCR assay. Not all clones reach the TCRdb copy of this immuneACCESS table, which keeps in-frame sequences only. Checked studies attribute under half of the gap to unresolved V genes and leave the rest unexplained. Recorded for this sample are 140,000 or so clones; approximately 73% of them occurred a single time. 4% to 4.5% of the sample belongs to the ten largest clones. Sequenced material: peripheral blood. The receptors stem from a man aged 55 to 70 with acute or convalescent COVID-19.

V is TRBV7-9 and J is TRBJ2-3; weak D call: TRBD2 (6 bases). The CDR3 contains 14 residues. Germline CDR1 reads SEHNR; CDR2 reads FQNEAQ (reference sequence). The V end lost 1 base, the J end lost 2 bases, and 7 bases lay between the germline ends. CDR3 amino acids: CASSLGGITDTQYF. Written as DNA, the CDR3 is TGTGCCAGCAGCTTAGGCGGGATCACAGATACGCAGTATTTT.

This clone was detected only a few times. J is TRBJ2-6 and V is TRBV7-8, with D maybe TRBD1 (6 bases). Germline-derived CDR1 and CDR2 are SGHVS and FQNEAQ. CDR3 length equals 18 residues. Between the trimmed V and J ends, which lost 2 bases and 0 bases, there was a span of 14 bases. DNA of the CDR3: TGTGCCAGCAGCTTACGGACAGATTTCTACTCTGGGGCCAACGTCCTGACTTTC. It specifies CASSLRTDFYSGANVLTF. Full variable domain (remainder filled in from reference TRBV7-8 and TRBJ2-6): GAGVSQSPRYKVAKRGQDVALRCDPISGHVSLFWYQQALGQGPEFLTYFQNEAQLDKSGLPSDRFFAERPEGSVSTLKIQRTQQEDSAVYLCASSLRTDFYSGANVLTFGAGSRLTVL.

This clone was seen more than once but under ten times. The chain combines TRBV6-5 with TRBJ2-7, with TRBD1 matching over 9 bases. Looked up from germline, CDR1 is MNHEY and CDR2 is SVGAGI. The CDR3 loop spans 14 amino acids. Germline trimming cut 9 bases from V and 3 bases from J; bases unmatched to any gene: 9. This chain's CDR3 is CASQTGGGLYEQYF. Here the CDR3 DNA reads TGTGCCAGTCAGACAGGGGGGGGTCTCTACGAGCAGTACTTC.

The chain recombines TRBV28 with TRBJ2-7; the D gene is possibly TRBD1 (6 bases). Germline V gives CDR1 MDHEN, CDR2 SYDVKM. Trimming pared 8 bases from V and 1 base from J, leaving 9 bases between. This CDR3 contains 12 residues. The CDR3 spells CASGGYSYEQYF. In DNA form, the CDR3 reads TGTGCCAGCGGGGGCTATTCCTACGAGCAGTACTTC.

This clone was seen a handful of times. The chain couples TRBV7-9 to TRBJ2-3, with D possibly being TRBD2 (5 bases). There are 17 residues in the CDR3. Germline values: CDR1 SEHNR, CDR2 FQNEAQ (reference sequence). Trimming cost V 1 base and J 2 bases, with 16 bases left between them. This chain's CDR3 is CASSLGPPDSNTDTQYF. DNA for the CDR3: TGTGCCAGCAGCTTAGGCCCACCGGACTCGAACACAGATACGCAGTATTTT.

This chain joins TRBV28 and TRBJ1-5; D not certain. Trimming removed 10 bases from V and 5 bases from J, with 12 bases in between. This CDR3 spans 12 amino acids. Per the germline V gene, CDR1 is MDHEN and CDR2 is SYDVKM. CDR3 bases: TGTGCCACTAGACGTGCATATCAGCCCCAGCATTTT. It yields the protein CATRRAYQPQHF. The full variable domain, rest sourced from reference TRBV28 and TRBJ1-5, is DVKVTQSSRYLVKRTGEKVFLECVQDMDHENMFWYRQDPGLGLRLIYFSYDVKMKEKGDIPEGYSVSREKKERFSLILESASTNQTSMYLCATRRAYQPQHFGDGTRLSIL.

The chain couples TRBV18 to TRBJ2-1; weak D call: TRBD1 (5 bases). Trimming removed 0 bases from V and 7 bases from J, with 13 bases in between. In germline, CDR1 is KGHSH, CDR2 LQKENI. The CDR3 loop spans 15 amino acids. CDR3 nucleotide sequence: TGTGCCAGCTCACCACCATATAGGGGTTTGAATGAGCAGTTCTTC. The encoded protein is CASSPPYRGLNEQFF.